This T cell receptor beta chain was recorded in a study of blood T cells in healthy people across ages. Study conclusions and caveats: Estimated diversity across one million T cells was deemed an underestimate.

This clonotype was picked up a small number of times. The target antigen is unknown. V was cut by 5 bases and J by 2 bases, with 13 bases left in between. The CDR3 spans 14 residues. Germline assignment: CDR1 SEHNR and CDR2 FQNEAQ (reference sequence). A second roughly 6 to 12 cycle PCR used barcoded and J-beta primers. Each CDR3 protein is one row after TCRdb ran MiXCR on the 5' RACE reads. The table shows 500,000 to 550,000 distinct CDR3 sequences, with 24% occurring only once. Another study also made use of these data, one on T cells of mothers and their children.

The gene calls are TRBV7-9 and TRBJ2-7; D remains ambiguous. This TCR was sampled from a boy between 10 and 17 years old in good health. The sample comprised blood. The CDR3 is CASSPRTVPYEQYF. As DNA, the CDR3 is TGTGCCAGCAGCCCTCGAACTGTACCCTACGAGCAGTACTTC.